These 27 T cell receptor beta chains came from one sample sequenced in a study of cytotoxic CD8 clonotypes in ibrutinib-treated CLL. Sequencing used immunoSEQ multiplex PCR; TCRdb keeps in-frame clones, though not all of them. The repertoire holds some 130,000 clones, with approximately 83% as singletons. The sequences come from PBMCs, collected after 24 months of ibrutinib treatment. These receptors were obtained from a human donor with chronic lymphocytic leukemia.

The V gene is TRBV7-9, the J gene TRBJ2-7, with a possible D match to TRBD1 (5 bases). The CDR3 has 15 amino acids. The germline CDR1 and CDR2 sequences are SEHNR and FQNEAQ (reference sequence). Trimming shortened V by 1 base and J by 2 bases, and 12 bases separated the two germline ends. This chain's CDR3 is CASSLGAGLTYEQYF. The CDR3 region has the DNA TGTGCCAGCAGCTTAGGGGCAGGGTTGACCTACGAGCAGTACTTC.

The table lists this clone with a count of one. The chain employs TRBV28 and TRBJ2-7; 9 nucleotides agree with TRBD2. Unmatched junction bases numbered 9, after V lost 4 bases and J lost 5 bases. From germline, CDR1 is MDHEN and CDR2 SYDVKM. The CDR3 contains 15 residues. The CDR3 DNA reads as TGTGCCAGCAGTTCCCAAGGTAGCGGGAGTAACGAGCAGTACTTC. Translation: CASSSQGSGSNEQYF.

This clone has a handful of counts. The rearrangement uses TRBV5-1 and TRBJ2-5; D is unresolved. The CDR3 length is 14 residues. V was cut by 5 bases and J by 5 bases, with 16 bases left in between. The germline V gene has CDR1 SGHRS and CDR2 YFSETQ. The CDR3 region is CASSFADSPETQYF. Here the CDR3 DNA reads TGCGCCAGCAGTTTTGCCGACTCTCCCGAGACCCAGTACTTC. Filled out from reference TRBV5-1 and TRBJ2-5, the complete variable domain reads KAGVTQTPRYLIKTRGQQVTLSCSPISGHRSVSWYQQTPGQGLQFLFEYFSETQRNKGNFPGRFSGRQFSNSRSEMNVSTLELGDSALYLCASSFADSPETQYFGPGTRLLVL.

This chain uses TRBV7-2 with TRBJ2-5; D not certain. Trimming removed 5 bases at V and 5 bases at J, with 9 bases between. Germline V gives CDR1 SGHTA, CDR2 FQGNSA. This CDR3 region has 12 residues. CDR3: CASSPLGETQYF. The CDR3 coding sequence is TGTGCCAGCAGCCCCCTCGGGGAGACCCAGTACTTC.

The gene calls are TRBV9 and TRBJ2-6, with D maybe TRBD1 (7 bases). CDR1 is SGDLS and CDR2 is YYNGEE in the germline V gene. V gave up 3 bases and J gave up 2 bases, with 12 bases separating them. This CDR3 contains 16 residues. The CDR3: CASSARGTAGANVLTF. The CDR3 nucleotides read TGTGCCAGCAGCGCCCGGGGGACAGCTGGGGCCAACGTCCTGACTTTC.

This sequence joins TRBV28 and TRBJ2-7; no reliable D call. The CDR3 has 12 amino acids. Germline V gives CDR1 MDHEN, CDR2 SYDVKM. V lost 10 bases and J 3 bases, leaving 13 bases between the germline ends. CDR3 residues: CATAGSVYEQYF. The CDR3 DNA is TGTGCCACTGCAGGATCAGTCTACGAGCAGTACTTC.

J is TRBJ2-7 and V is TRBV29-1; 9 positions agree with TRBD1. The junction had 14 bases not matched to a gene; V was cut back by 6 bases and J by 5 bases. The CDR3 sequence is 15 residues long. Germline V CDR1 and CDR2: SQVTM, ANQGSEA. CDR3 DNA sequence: TGCAGCGTGGCAACAGGGGGCGCGGTTAATCACGAGCAGTACTTC. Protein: CSVATGGAVNHEQYF.

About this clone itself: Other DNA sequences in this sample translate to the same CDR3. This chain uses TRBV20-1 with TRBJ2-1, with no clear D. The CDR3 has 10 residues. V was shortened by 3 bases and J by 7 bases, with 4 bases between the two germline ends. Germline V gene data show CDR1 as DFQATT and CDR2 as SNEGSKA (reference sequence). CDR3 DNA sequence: TGCAGTGCTAGGAGAAATGAGCAGTTCTTC. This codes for CSARRNEQFF.

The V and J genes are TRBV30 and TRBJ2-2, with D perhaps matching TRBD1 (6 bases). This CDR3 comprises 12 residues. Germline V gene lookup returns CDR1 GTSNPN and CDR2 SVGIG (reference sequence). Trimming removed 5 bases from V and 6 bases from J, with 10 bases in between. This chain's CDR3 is CAWGTGSGELFF. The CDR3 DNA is TGTGCCTGGGGAACAGGGTCCGGGGAGCTGTTTTTT.

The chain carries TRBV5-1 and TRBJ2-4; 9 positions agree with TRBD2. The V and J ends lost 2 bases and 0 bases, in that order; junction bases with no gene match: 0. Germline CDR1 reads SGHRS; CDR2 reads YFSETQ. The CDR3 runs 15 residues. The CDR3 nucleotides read TGCGCCAGCAGCTTACTAGCGGGAGCCAAAAACATTCAGTACTTC. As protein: CASSLLAGAKNIQYF.

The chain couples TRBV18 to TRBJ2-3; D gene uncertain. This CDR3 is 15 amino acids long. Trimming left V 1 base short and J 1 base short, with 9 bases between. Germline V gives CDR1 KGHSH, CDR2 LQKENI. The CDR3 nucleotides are TGTGCCAGCTCACCACGGACGGGCGGCACAGATACGCAGTATTTT. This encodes CASSPRTGGTDTQYF.

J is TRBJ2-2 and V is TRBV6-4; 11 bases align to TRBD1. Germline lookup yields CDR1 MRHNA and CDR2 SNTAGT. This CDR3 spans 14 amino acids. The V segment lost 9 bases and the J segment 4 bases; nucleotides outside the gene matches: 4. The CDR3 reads CASRTGGGTGELFF. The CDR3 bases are TGTGCCAGTCGGACAGGGGGCGGCACCGGGGAGCTGTTTTTT.

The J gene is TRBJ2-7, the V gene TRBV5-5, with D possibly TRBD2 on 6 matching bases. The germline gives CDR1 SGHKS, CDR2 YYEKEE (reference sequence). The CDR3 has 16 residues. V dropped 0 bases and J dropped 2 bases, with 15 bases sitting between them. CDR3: CASSLAPGDRAYEQYF. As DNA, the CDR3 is TGTGCCAGCAGCTTGGCCCCGGGGGACCGCGCCTACGAGCAGTACTTC.

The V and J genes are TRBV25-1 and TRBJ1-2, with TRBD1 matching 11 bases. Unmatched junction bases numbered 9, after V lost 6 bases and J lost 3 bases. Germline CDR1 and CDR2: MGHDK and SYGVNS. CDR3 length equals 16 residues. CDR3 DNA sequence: TGTGCCAGCAGACGGACAGGGGGCCCCTCTCACTATGGCTACACCTTC. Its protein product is CASRRTGGPSHYGYTF.

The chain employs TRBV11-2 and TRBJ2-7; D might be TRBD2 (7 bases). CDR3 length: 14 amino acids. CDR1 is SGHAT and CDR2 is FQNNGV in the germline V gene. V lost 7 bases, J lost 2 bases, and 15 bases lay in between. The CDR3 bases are TGTGCCAGCAACCTCCCGGGGGGCCCCTACGAGCAGTACTTC. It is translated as CASNLPGGPYEQYF.

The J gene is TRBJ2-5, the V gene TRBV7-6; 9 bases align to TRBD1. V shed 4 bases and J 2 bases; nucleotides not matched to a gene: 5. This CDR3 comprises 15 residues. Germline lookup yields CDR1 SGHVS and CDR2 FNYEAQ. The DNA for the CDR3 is TGTGCCAGCAGCTCGGTGACAGGGGGGCAAGAGACCCAGTACTTC. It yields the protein CASSSVTGGQETQYF. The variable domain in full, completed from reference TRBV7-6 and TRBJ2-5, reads GAGVSQSPRYKVTKRGQDVALRCDPISGHVSLYWYRQALGQGPEFLTYFNYEAQQDKSGLPNDRFSAERPEGSISTLTIQRTEQRDSAMYRCASSSVTGGQETQYFGPGTRLLVL.

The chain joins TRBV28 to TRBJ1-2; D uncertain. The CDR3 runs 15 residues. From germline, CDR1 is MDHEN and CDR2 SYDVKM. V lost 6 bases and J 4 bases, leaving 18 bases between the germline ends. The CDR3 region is CASSARALSFYGYTF. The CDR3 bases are TGTGCCAGCAGCGCCCGGGCCCTCTCATTCTATGGCTACACCTTC.

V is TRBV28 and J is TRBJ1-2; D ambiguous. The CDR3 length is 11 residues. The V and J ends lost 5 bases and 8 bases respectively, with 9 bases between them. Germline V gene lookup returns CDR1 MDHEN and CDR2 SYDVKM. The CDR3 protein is CASSDVGGYTF. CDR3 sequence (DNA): TGTGCCAGCAGTGATGTAGGGGGCTACACCTTC.

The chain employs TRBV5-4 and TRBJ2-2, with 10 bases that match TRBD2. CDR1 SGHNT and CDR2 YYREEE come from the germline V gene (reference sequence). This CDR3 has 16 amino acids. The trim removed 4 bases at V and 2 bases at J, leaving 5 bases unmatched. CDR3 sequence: CASSRSSGGNTGELFF. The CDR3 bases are TGTGCCAGCAGCCGGTCTAGCGGGGGTAACACCGGGGAGCTGTTTTTT.

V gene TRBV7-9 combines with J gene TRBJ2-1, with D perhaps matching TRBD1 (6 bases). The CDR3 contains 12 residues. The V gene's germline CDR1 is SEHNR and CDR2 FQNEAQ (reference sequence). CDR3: CAQGNSYNEQFF. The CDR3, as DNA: TGTGCTCAGGGGAACTCCTACAATGAGCAGTTCTTC.

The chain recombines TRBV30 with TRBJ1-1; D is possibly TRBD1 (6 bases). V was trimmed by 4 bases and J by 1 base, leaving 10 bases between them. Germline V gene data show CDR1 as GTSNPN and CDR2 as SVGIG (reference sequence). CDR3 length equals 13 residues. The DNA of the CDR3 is TGTGCCTGGATGAACAGGGCGAACACTGAAGCTTTCTTT. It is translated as CAWMNRANTEAFF.

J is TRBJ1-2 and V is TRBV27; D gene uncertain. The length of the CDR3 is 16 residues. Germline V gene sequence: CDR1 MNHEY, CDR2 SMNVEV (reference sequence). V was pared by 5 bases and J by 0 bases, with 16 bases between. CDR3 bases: TGTGCCAGCAGTCCGGGTGGAGGAGGAGCTAACTATGGCTACACCTTC. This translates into CASSPGGGGANYGYTF.

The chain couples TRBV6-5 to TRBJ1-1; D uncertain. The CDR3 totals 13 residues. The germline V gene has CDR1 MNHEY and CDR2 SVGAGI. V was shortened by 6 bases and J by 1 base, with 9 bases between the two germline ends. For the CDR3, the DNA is TGTGCCAGCAGGGCTACAAGGAACACTGAAGCTTTCTTT. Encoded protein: CASRATRNTEAFF.

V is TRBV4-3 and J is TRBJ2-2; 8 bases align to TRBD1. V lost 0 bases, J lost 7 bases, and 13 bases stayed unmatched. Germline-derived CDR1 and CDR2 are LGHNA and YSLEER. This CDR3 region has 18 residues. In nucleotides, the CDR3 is TGCGCCAGCAGCCAAGAACTCCCCAGGGGGCAGTTGGGCGGGGAGCTGTTTTTT. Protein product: CASSQELPRGQLGGELFF.

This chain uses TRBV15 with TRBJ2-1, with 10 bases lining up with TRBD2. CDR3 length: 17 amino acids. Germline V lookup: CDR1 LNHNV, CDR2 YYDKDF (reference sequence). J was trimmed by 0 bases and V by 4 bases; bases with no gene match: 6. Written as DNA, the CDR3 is TGTGCCACCAGCAAAGCGGGAGGGTTCGGCTCCTACAATGAGCAGTTCTTC. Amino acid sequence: CATSKAGGFGSYNEQFF.

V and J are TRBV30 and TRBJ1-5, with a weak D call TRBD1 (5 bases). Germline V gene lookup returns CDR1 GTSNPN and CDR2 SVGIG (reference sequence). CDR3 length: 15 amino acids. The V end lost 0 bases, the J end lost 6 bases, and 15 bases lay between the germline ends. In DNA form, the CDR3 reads TGTGCCTGGAGTGTACGGGGGACGTCCGCTCAGCCCCAGCATTTT. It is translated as CAWSVRGTSAQPQHF.

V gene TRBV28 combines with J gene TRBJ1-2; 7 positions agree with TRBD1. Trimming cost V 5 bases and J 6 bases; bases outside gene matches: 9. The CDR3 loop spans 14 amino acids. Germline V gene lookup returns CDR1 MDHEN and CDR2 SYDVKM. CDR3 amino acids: CASSPSDRVDGYTF. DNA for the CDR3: TGTGCCAGCAGTCCCTCAGACAGGGTTGATGGCTACACCTTC.